This T cell receptor (beta chain) was recovered during a study of Ad26.COV2.S vaccination and SARS-CoV-2 variants. Whole-study findings and limits: Reportedly, after vaccination the spike-specific CD8+ and CD4+ T cell responses displayed substantial breadth. Placebo and vaccine recipients had non-spike TCR breadth that was similar.

TCRdb's table, derived via immunoSEQ multiplex PCR, lists solely in-frame clones and lacks some. The sample consists of 350,000 to 450,000 clones, approximately 90% of them appearing once. On this clone: The antigen is unknown.

The length of the CDR3 is 13 residues. V was pared by 5 bases and J by 7 bases, with 11 bases between. Looked up from germline, CDR1 is ENHRY and CDR2 is SYGVKD. The treatment here: roughly 19 received Ad26.COV2.S at low or high dose, single or two shots; 5 received placebo; per-sample allocation not given. The samples were gathered on day 63 after the first injection of vaccine or placebo. An 18-55-year-old adult in Boston served as donor. What was given as vaccine was an Ad26 vector encoding Wuhan-strain SARS-CoV-2 spike. J is TRBJ1-4 and V is TRBV10-3; possibly TRBD1 for D (5 bases). This specimen consisted of peripheral blood, obtained in a trial of Ad26.COV2.S vaccine versus placebo. This sequence was found in a person between 18 and 59 years old who received the Ad26.COV2.S COVID-19 vaccine or a placebo. CDR3: CAISSRVREKLFF. CDR3 DNA: TGTGCCATCAGTTCCAGGGTTCGTGAAAAACTGTTTTTT.